One and the same sample provided the 27 T cell receptor beta chains below, sequenced in a study of tumor and adjacent non-tumor tissue in lung cancer. A modified ARM-PCR protocol with three rounds of nested PCR amplified TCRbeta. MiXCR, applied by TCRdb to the multiplex PCR reads, yields one record per CDR3 protein. The repertoire holds tens of thousands of distinct CDR3 sequences, with around 70% as singletons. RNA was extracted from bulk tissue without any cell sorting. Distant lung tissue was collected more than 3 cm away from the tumor edge. Sample: distant non-tumor lung tissue. These receptors originate from a woman aged 50 to 65 with non-small cell lung cancer.

This clonotype has a handful of counts. The chain links TRBV7-9 to TRBJ2-1; D not resolved. Germline CDR1 SEHNR, CDR2 FQNEAQ (reference sequence). The V and J ends lost 5 bases and 10 bases respectively, with 9 bases between them. This CDR3 contains 11 residues. CDR3 DNA: TGTGCCAGCAGCAAAGAGTGGGAGCAGTTCTTC. Its translation is CASSKEWEQFF.

The chain combines TRBV5-4 with TRBJ2-7; possibly TRBD2 for D (6 bases). The germline V and J ends were trimmed by 4 bases and 0 bases, with 17 bases remaining between them. The CDR3 consists of 16 residues. Per the germline V gene, CDR1 is SGHNT and CDR2 is YYREEE (reference sequence). The CDR3 DNA reads as TGTGCCAGCAGCCGATCGGGGATGGACTACTCCTACGAGCAGTACTTC. This sequence encodes CASSRSGMDYSYEQYF.

With respect to this clonotype: The final CDR3 position lacks the conserved phenylalanine or tryptophan, pointing to a likely read error. J is TRBJ2-1 and V is TRBV6-1, with 11 bases that match TRBD2. This CDR3 comprises 14 residues. From germline, CDR1 is MNHNS and CDR2 SASEGT. This CDR3 reads CVTPGLADYNEQFI. The CDR3 DNA follows: TGTGTCACCCCGGGACTAGCGGATTACAATGAGCAGTTCATC.

In regard to this clonotype: The junction departs from germline at one end; a sequencing error may be responsible. The chain links TRBV11-2 to TRBJ2-7; possible D gene TRBD1, 5 bases. Germline CDR1 reads SGHAT; CDR2 reads FQNNGV. The length of the CDR3 is 17 residues. DNA for the CDR3: TGTGCCAGCAGCTCAAAGGGTGGTCGGACAATTGGTATCGAGCAGTATTTC. This gives the protein CASSSKGGRTIGIEQYF. The full variable domain, with the rest looked up from reference TRBV11-2 and TRBJ2-7, is EAGVAQSPRYKIIEKRQSVAFWCNPISGHATLYWYQQILGQGPKLLIQFQNNGVVDDSQLPKDRFSAERLKGVDSTLKIQPAKLEDSAVYLCASSSKGGRTIGIEQYFGPGTRLTVT.

V usage is TRBV11-2 and J usage is TRBJ2-1, with 7 bases matching TRBD1. The germline V gene encodes CDR1 SGHAT and CDR2 FQNNGV. The CDR3 covers 16 residues. The CDR3 loop is CASQSLGQTYQNEQFF. CDR3 coding DNA: TGTGCTAGCCAGAGCCTGGGACAGACTTACCAGAATGAGCAGTTCTTC.

As regards this clonotype: A much larger clonotype is one base distant, so this may be a read error. V and J are TRBV4-1 and TRBJ2-7; no clear D gene. This CDR3 spans 14 amino acids. CDR1 and CDR2 (germline): MGHRA, YSYEKL. The CDR3 loop reads CANSQNIIGYEQYF. CDR3 nucleotide sequence: TGCGCCAACAGCCAAAATATAATAGGCTACGAGCAGTACTTC.

This chain uses TRBV29-1 with TRBJ1-1; TRBD1 might be the D (6 bases). The CDR3 length is 12 residues. CDR1 SQVTM and CDR2 ANQGSEA come from the germline V gene. The CDR3 region is CCGERGLGEAFF. As DNA, the CDR3 is TGCTGCGGCGAGAGGGGGTTGGGTGAAGCTTTCTTT.

The V and J genes are TRBV11-2 and TRBJ2-5, with unresolved D. Deletions cut 8 bases from V and 14 bases from J, with 15 bases between. The germline V gene has CDR1 SGHAT and CDR2 FQNNGV. The CDR3 runs to 10 residues. The CDR3, as DNA: TGTGCCAGCGGCCAAGAGACCCGATACTTC. As protein: CASGQETRYF.

This clonotype was picked up a small number of times. It may be a read error: a sequence one base away is much more abundant. The CDR3 DNA follows: TGTGCCAGCAACTTATTCGGGTCCTACGAGCAGTACTTC. It yields the protein CASNLFGSYEQYF. The genes are TRBV11-2 and TRBJ2-7, with unresolved D. CDR3 length: 13 residues. Germline assignment: CDR1 SGHAT and CDR2 FQNNGV.

Of note for this clonotype: Germline and junction disagree at one end, which may indicate a read error. The genes are TRBV29-1 and TRBJ1-5; maybe TRBD1 (5 bases). The CDR3 contains 14 residues. Germline values: CDR1 SQVTM, CDR2 ANQGSEA. This CDR3 is CSASSWDGNQLQHF. The CDR3 nucleotides are TGCAGCGCCTCGTCGTGGGACGGCAATCAGCTCCAGCATTTT.

This chain connects TRBV20-1 to TRBJ2-7; D unclear. Germline V lookup: CDR1 DFQATT, CDR2 SNEGSKA (reference sequence). V lost 0 bases and J lost 2, with 11 bases in between. CDR3 length: 14 residues. CDR3 bases: TGCAGTGCTAGAGATATAGGTGGCCCCTACGAGCAGTACTTC. Residues: CSARDIGGPYEQYF.

This clonotype showed up just once. A much larger clone is a single base away; this may be a read error. The V call is TRBV6-5, the J call TRBJ2-2; TRBD1 aligns across 7 bases. There are 13 residues in the CDR3. CDR1 is MNHEY, CDR2 SVGAGI, per germline. CDR3 in DNA: TGTTCCAGCAGTAGACAGGGAGTTGGGGAGCTGTTTTTT. Translated: CSSSRQGVGELFF.

This clonotype was found once. One end of the junction is discordant with germline, which a read error may explain. V gene TRBV5-1 combines with J gene TRBJ2-7, with a tentative D call TRBD2 (5 bases). The germline CDR1 and CDR2 sequences are SGHRS and YFSETQ. This CDR3 comprises 15 residues. DNA for the CDR3: TGCGCCAGCAGCCCTACGGACTCGGGCTCCTACGCGCAGTACTTC. Protein product: CASSPTDSGSYAQYF.

This clonotype was seen only a few times. Possible read error: a much larger clone is one base away. The rearrangement uses TRBV6-1 and TRBJ2-2; 8 nucleotides match TRBD2. The CDR3 consists of 18 residues. Germline trimming cut 10 bases from V and 4 bases from J; bases unmatched to any gene: 20. Germline CDR1 MNHNS, CDR2 SASEGT. DNA for the CDR3: TGTGCCAACCCAAAAGCGGGAGTCAGCGGCTATAGCACCGGGGAGCTGTTTTTT. Amino acids: CANPKAGVSGYSTGELFF.

As to this clonotype: A much bigger clone sits one base away, suggesting this may be a read error. The CDR3 bases are TGCAGTGCTAGATATGGGACGGATAGGAATGAGCAGTTCTTC. Translating gives CSARYGTDRNEQFF. The chain employs TRBV20-1 and TRBJ2-1, with D perhaps TRBD1 or TRBD2 (5 bases each). The germline V gene encodes CDR1 DFQATT and CDR2 SNEGSKA (reference sequence). V lost 2 bases and J lost 7, with 15 bases in between. The CDR3 sequence is 14 residues long.

Points on this clonotype: The CDR3 ends on some other residue instead of the conserved phenylalanine or tryptophan, so this is likely a read error. This chain links TRBV10-2 with TRBJ2-7; 9 bases fit TRBD1. Germline V lookup: CDR1 WSHSY, CDR2 SAAADI. This CDR3 has 14 residues. The chain's CDR3 is CACSFPGQGYEQYS. In DNA form, the CDR3 reads TGCGCCTGCAGTTTTCCGGGACAGGGATACGAGCAGTACTCC.

The J gene is TRBJ1-2, the V gene TRBV29-1, with a possible D match to TRBD1 (5 bases). Germline V lookup: CDR1 SQVTM, CDR2 ANQGSEA. The CDR3 covers 15 residues. The V end lost 5 bases, the J end lost 4 bases, and 20 bases lay between the germline ends. The CDR3 nucleotides read TGCAGCGTTTGGATCCTCGGCAGGGCCACCTATGGCTACACCTTC. It codes for CSVWILGRATYGYTF.

In this sample, this clonotype turned up many times. The gene calls are TRBV5-5 and TRBJ1-2; 7 positions agree with TRBD1. J gave up 11 bases and V 4 bases, and 14 bases lay outside the gene matches. The CDR3 extends over 14 amino acids. Germline lookup yields CDR1 SGHKS and CDR2 YYEKEE (reference sequence). CDR3 loop: CASSQENDRASYTF. The CDR3 DNA follows: TGTGCCAGCAGCCAAGAGAACGACAGGGCATCATACACCTTC.

This clonotype was seen just once. V is TRBV6-1 and J is TRBJ1-1; no firm D call. This CDR3 spans 15 amino acids. Germline CDR1 reads MNHNS; CDR2 reads SASEGT. Trimming shortened V by 2 bases and J by 5 bases, and 15 bases separated the two germline ends. This chain's CDR3 is CASSELTGSGTEAFF. CDR3 DNA sequence: TGTGCCAGCAGTGAACTGACGGGCTCGGGTACTGAAGCTTTCTTT.

Points on this clonotype: A much larger clone differs from this one at a single base, so this may be a read error. The chain joins TRBV4-2 to TRBJ2-2; TRBD1 aligns across 8 bases. CDR1 is LGHNA, CDR2 YNFKEQ, per germline. The ends lost 0 bases at V and 6 bases at J; junction bases unmatched: 3. The CDR3 is 15 residues long. CDR3 sequence: CASSQDETGAGELFF. The CDR3 coding sequence is TGTGCCAGCAGCCAAGATGAGACAGGGGCCGGGGAGCTGTTTTTT.

V usage is TRBV20-1 and J usage is TRBJ1-5; D not certain. CDR3 length: 12 amino acids. Germline V lookup: CDR1 DFQATT, CDR2 SNEGSKA (reference sequence). V was shortened by 3 bases and J by 16 bases, with 19 bases between the two germline ends. The CDR3 DNA sequence: TGCAGTGCTAGCCAGCCCAATCAGCCCAATCATTTT. Amino acids: CSASQPNQPNHF.

This clonotype was detected a few times. A much larger clone differs from this one at a single base, so this may be a read error. The chain has TRBV20-1 and TRBJ2-7; D remains unclear. The germline gives CDR1 DFQATT, CDR2 SNEGSKA (reference sequence). The CDR3 is 12 residues long. The CDR3 reads CSASGQRYERYF. In nucleotides, the CDR3 is TGCAGTGCTAGTGGGCAGCGATACGAGCGGTACTTC.

The genes are TRBV6-1 and TRBJ1-5; D remains unclear. V lost 6 bases and J lost 3, with 12 bases in between. This CDR3 is built from 14 residues. The germline V gene has CDR1 MNHNS and CDR2 SASEGT. This CDR3 is CASRSNCDNQPQHF. CDR3 DNA: TGTGCCAGCAGGAGTAACTGTGACAATCAGCCCCAGCATTTT.

This clonotype was seen many times. CDR3 sequence (DNA): TGCGCCAGCAGCCAAGGGTCGGGGGCCCATGAGCAGTTCTTC. This translates into CASSQGSGAHEQFF. The chain carries TRBV4-1 and TRBJ2-1; D could derive from TRBD1 or TRBD2 (6 bases each). This CDR3 is 14 amino acids long. Trimming took off 1 base at V and 8 bases at J, with 12 bases between the two ends. Germline CDR1 MGHRA, CDR2 YSYEKL.

The gene calls are TRBV29-1 and TRBJ1-2; 7 bases line up with TRBD1. V lost 6 bases and J lost 7; bases outside the gene matches: 11. CDR1 and CDR2 from the germline V gene are SQVTM and ANQGSEA. There are 13 residues in the CDR3. CDR3 protein: CSVIDRDSGGYTF. The CDR3 DNA reads TGCAGCGTCATCGACAGGGATTCCGGTGGCTACACCTTC.

The table lists this clonotype with many counts. The rearrangement uses TRBV6-6 and TRBJ1-1; D remains ambiguous. The CDR3 length is 11 residues. The V end was cut by 8 bases, the J end by 0 bases, with 4 bases between. Germline CDR1 is MNHNY and CDR2 is SVGAGI (reference sequence). The DNA for the CDR3 is TGTGCCAGCGTCATGAACACTGAAGCTTTCTTT. This encodes CASVMNTEAFF.

To note about this clonotype: At one boundary the junction diverges from the germline segment, which might be a read error. The chain joins TRBV28 to TRBJ2-5; D is unclear. The CDR3 consists of 17 residues. CDR1 MDHEN and CDR2 SYDVKM come from the germline V gene. The CDR3 region has the DNA TGTGCCAGCAGTTTACCATCCGGACCGACGTACCAAGAGACCAAGTACTTC. Translating it yields CASSLPSGPTYQETKYF.